One sample yielded the 20 T cell receptor beta chains listed below, sequenced in a study of T-cell reconstitution after alpha-beta-depleted transplantation in children. TCRbeta library preparation incorporated unique molecular identifiers. TCRdb fed the PCR reads into MiXCR, producing one record per CDR3 protein. This table has around 300,000 distinct CDR3 sequences, roughly a tenth appearing once. The sequences come from PBMCs, collected before TCRalphabeta/CD19-depleted stem cell transplant. Receptors were obtained from a boy under three years old with acute myeloid leukemia, due to receive a stem cell transplant.

The gene calls are TRBV18 and TRBJ1-5, with TRBD1 as a possible D gene (5 bases). The V gene's germline CDR1 is KGHSH and CDR2 LQKENI. V shed 10 bases and J shed 7 bases, with 20 bases lying between them. The CDR3 consists of 14 residues. The CDR3, as DNA: TGTGCCATCTCTCGGGGCAGGGAAGGACAGCCCCAGCATTTT. Translating it yields CAISRGREGQPQHF.

In this sample, this clonotype turned up many times. This chain connects TRBV7-2 to TRBJ2-7; a possible D gene is TRBD2 (5 bases). The germline gives CDR1 SGHTA, CDR2 FQGNSA. The V end was cut by 0 bases, the J end by 2 bases, with 5 bases between. The length of the CDR3 is 13 residues. CDR3 DNA sequence: TGTGCCAGCAGCTTAGCCGGGACCTACGAGCAGTACTTC. Translated: CASSLAGTYEQYF.

The J gene is TRBJ2-7, the V gene TRBV5-1; D possibly corresponds to TRBD2 (5 bases). This CDR3 has 15 amino acids. CDR1 and CDR2 (germline): SGHRS, YFSETQ. Trimming pared 2 bases from V and 1 base from J, leaving 13 bases between. The CDR3 spells CASSLRPTGSYEQYF. The CDR3 bases are TGCGCCAGCAGCTTACGGCCGACGGGATCCTACGAGCAGTACTTC.

This clonotype was counted at least ten times. The V and J genes are TRBV6-5 and TRBJ2-5, with D perhaps TRBD1 (5 bases). The germline gives CDR1 MNHEY, CDR2 SVGAGI. Deletions cut 5 bases from V and 3 bases from J, with 7 bases between. The CDR3 runs to 12 residues. CDR3 nucleotides: TGTGCCAGCAGTCCGACAGAAGAGACCCAGTACTTC. This gives the protein CASSPTEETQYF.

Ten or more counts support this clonotype. The chain uses TRBV28 and TRBJ2-1; the match to TRBD1 covers 7 bases. CDR1 and CDR2 from the germline V gene are MDHEN and SYDVKM. Trimming removed 5 bases from V and 2 bases from J; junction bases left unmatched: 6. The CDR3 is made up of 15 amino acids. The CDR3 nucleotides are TGTGCCAGCAGTGCCAGGGGGACGACCTACAATGAGCAGTTCTTC. This encodes CASSARGTTYNEQFF.

This clonotype has at least ten counts. The chain links TRBV5-1 to TRBJ2-3, with 9 bases that match TRBD2. V was pared by 4 bases and J by 3 bases, with 9 bases of the junction left unmatched. CDR3 length equals 16 residues. The germline gives CDR1 SGHRS, CDR2 YFSETQ. The CDR3 loop is CASSKKTSGPTDTQYF. CDR3 in DNA: TGCGCCAGCAGCAAAAAGACTAGCGGACCGACAGATACGCAGTATTTT. The complete variable domain, with remaining parts taken from reference TRBV5-1 and TRBJ2-3, reads KAGVTQTPRYLIKTRGQQVTLSCSPISGHRSVSWYQQTPGQGLQFLFEYFSETQRNKGNFPGRFSGRQFSNSRSEMNVSTLELGDSALYLCASSKKTSGPTDTQYFGPGTRLTVL.

Ten or more counts support this clonotype. V gene TRBV20-1 combines with J gene TRBJ1-4; D remains unclear. CDR3 size: 14 residues. Germline V gene data show CDR1 as DFQATT and CDR2 as SNEGSKA (reference sequence). V was clipped by 0 bases and J by 5 bases, with 10 bases between them. The CDR3 sequence: CSAREEEWNEKLFF. CDR3 DNA sequence: TGCAGTGCTAGAGAGGAGGAATGGAATGAAAAACTGTTTTTT.

This clonotype was seen repeatedly, ten times or more. This sequence joins TRBV7-9 and TRBJ2-7, with D unclear. V shed 7 bases and J shed 1 base, with 8 bases lying between them. CDR3 length equals 12 residues. CDR1 and CDR2 (germline): SEHNR, FQNEAQ (reference sequence). CDR3 region: CASMDGSYEQYF. For the CDR3, the DNA is TGTGCCAGCATGGACGGGTCCTACGAGCAGTACTTC.

The table lists this clonotype with a few counts. The chain uses TRBV7-9 and TRBJ1-2; 9 nucleotides agree with TRBD1. V dropped 5 bases and J dropped 2; count of bases not matched to a gene: 6. Per the germline V gene, CDR1 is SEHNR and CDR2 is FQNEAQ (reference sequence). The CDR3 consists of 15 residues. DNA of the CDR3: TGTGCCAGCAGCACCCTGGGACAGGGAAACTATGGCTACACCTTC. Protein product: CASSTLGQGNYGYTF. Combining the CDR3 with reference TRBV7-9 and TRBJ1-2 gives the whole variable domain DTGVSQNPRHKITKRGQNVTFRCDPISEHNRLYWYRQTLGQGPEFLTYFQNEAQLEKSRLLSDRFSAERPKGSFSTLEIQRTEQGDSAMYLCASSTLGQGNYGYTFGSGTRLTVV.

Only a few counts were recorded for this clonotype. The rearrangement joins TRBV25-1 to TRBJ2-5, with 10 positions matching TRBD1. This CDR3 has 13 amino acids. Looked up from germline, CDR1 is MGHDK and CDR2 is SYGVNS. The J segment lost 4 bases and the V segment lost 6 bases, leaving 2 bases of the junction unmatched. The CDR3 DNA reads TGTGCCAGCAGCGACAGGGGGCGAGAGACCCAGTACTTC. This encodes CASSDRGRETQYF.

This clonotype was found many times. The rearrangement links TRBV29-1 to TRBJ1-2; D remains ambiguous. The CDR3 loop spans 11 amino acids. Trimming shortened V by 5 bases and J by 4 bases, and 8 bases separated the two germline ends. Germline V lookup: CDR1 SQVTM, CDR2 ANQGSEA. In DNA form, the CDR3 reads TGCAGCGTTCAGGACGGCTATGGCTACACCTTC. Translated: CSVQDGYGYTF. The full variable domain, with the rest looked up from reference TRBV29-1 and TRBJ1-2, is SAVISQKPSRDICQRGTSLTIQCQVDSQVTMMFWYRQQPGQSLTLIATANQGSEATYESGFVIDKFPISRPNLTFSTLTVSNMSPEDSSIYLCSVQDGYGYTFGSGTRLTVV.

This clonotype was seen repeatedly, ten times or more. V is TRBV5-1 and J is TRBJ2-2; perhaps TRBD1 as D (5 bases). Trimming left V 4 bases short and J 1 base short, with 8 bases between. Germline V gene sequence: CDR1 SGHRS, CDR2 YFSETQ. The CDR3 covers 14 residues. CDR3 amino acids: CASSTGQNTGELFF. The CDR3 nucleotides read TGCGCCAGCAGCACCGGACAGAACACCGGGGAGCTGTTTTTT.

This clonotype was found many times. This rearrangement joins TRBV28 to TRBJ2-7; TRBD1 is a possible D gene (6 bases). The CDR3 consists of 14 residues. V was cut by 5 bases and J by 2 bases, with 13 bases left in between. Germline assignment: CDR1 MDHEN and CDR2 SYDVKM. CDR3 in DNA: TGTGCCAGCAGTCCCACAGGGCTAGCCTACGAGCAGTACTTC. This translates into CASSPTGLAYEQYF.

This chain joins TRBV28 and TRBJ2-5; no clear D. Germline assignment: CDR1 MDHEN and CDR2 SYDVKM. Trimming cost V 4 bases and J 7 bases, with 16 bases left between them. The CDR3 covers 14 residues. Here the CDR3 reads CASSSGGRRATQYF. The CDR3 DNA follows: TGTGCCAGCAGTTCTGGTGGACGGAGAGCGACCCAGTACTTC.

The chain combines TRBV19 with TRBJ2-4, with TRBD2 as a possible D gene (5 bases). Trimming cost V 3 bases and J 0 bases, with 9 bases left between them. CDR1 LNHDA and CDR2 SQIVND come from the germline V gene (reference sequence). The CDR3 extends over 15 amino acids. The CDR3 loop reads CASSIPGIAKNIQYF. As DNA, the CDR3 is TGTGCCAGTAGTATCCCCGGGATAGCCAAAAACATTCAGTACTTC.

Many counts were recorded for this clonotype. The chain has TRBV7-2 and TRBJ2-3; D may be TRBD2 (6 bases). V lost 7 bases and J 5 bases, leaving 16 bases between the germline ends. This CDR3 comprises 14 residues. CDR1 and CDR2 from the germline V gene are SGHTA and FQGNSA. The CDR3 loop reads CASTRGIRGDTQYF. The CDR3 coding sequence is TGTGCCAGCACCCGCGGGATTCGGGGAGATACGCAGTATTTT.

This clonotype was seen many times. The V gene is TRBV4-1, the J gene TRBJ2-3; 7 bases map to TRBD2. Germline assignment: CDR1 MGHRA and CDR2 YSYEKL. V gave up 0 bases and J gave up 4 bases; unmatched junction bases: 10. The CDR3 spans 17 residues. CDR3 bases: TGCGCCAGCAGCCAAGACGGGGGAGGGAGCATGGCAGATACGCAGTATTTT. It codes for CASSQDGGGSMADTQYF.

In this sample, this clonotype turned up many times. Here the CDR3 DNA reads TGTGCCATCAGTGGAAAGCGGGAGGGTTACAATGAGCAGTTCTTC. Encoded protein: CAISGKREGYNEQFF. This chain uses TRBV10-3 with TRBJ2-1, with 10 bases matching TRBD2. V dropped 4 bases and J dropped 4; count of bases not matched to a gene: 4. CDR1 is ENHRY, CDR2 SYGVKD, per germline. The CDR3 is 15 amino acids.

A single count supports this clonotype. At one end, the junction sequence differs from germline, possibly due to a read error. V and J are TRBV3-1 and TRBJ1-5; weak D call: TRBD1 (5 bases). CDR1 and CDR2 from the germline V gene are LGHDT and YNNKEL (reference sequence). This CDR3 is built from 19 residues. CDR3 amino acids: CTSSPLMGPGWSSNQPQHF. The CDR3 coding sequence is TGTACCAGCAGCCCCCTTATGGGGCCAGGGTGGTCTAGCAATCAGCCCCAGCATTTT.

This clonotype has more than one count but fewer than ten. The J gene is TRBJ2-5, the V gene TRBV5-1; maybe TRBD1 (5 bases). The ends were cut back, 3 bases at V and 5 bases at J, with 11 bases in the middle. Germline V gives CDR1 SGHRS, CDR2 YFSETQ. The CDR3 is 13 amino acids. The CDR3 DNA reads as TGCGCCAGCAGCTACCCAGGGTGGGAGACCCAGTACTTC. The encoded protein is CASSYPGWETQYF.